Listed below are T cell receptor beta chains from one sample, sequenced in a study of OX40 agonist ivuxolimab in advanced cancers. The method was immunoSEQ multiplex PCR; TCRdb's version includes in-frame clones alone and lacks a portion of them. The table records approximately 58,000 clones, about four fifths of them present only once. The specimen comprised CD4+ or CD8+ T cells sorted from blood, sampled in a trial of the OX40 agonist ivuxolimab. These receptor sequences come from an adult with an advanced solid tumor such as melanoma, head and neck, liver or kidney cancer. Each CDR3 is given with its conserved first and last residue. The D gene is left open where the match is weak. Some rows mark clone size as missing; the rest say once, few, many or name a class of expanded clone.

J,V,size,D,CDR3,DNA
TRBJ1-6,TRBV11-2,NA,NA,CASSFLGHSDSPLHF,TGTGCCAGCAGCTTTCTAGGGCATTCAGATTCACCCCTCCACTTT
TRBJ2-7,TRBV2,NA,TRBD2,CASRVAGGLDEQYF,TGTGCCAGCAGGGTAGCGGGAGGCCTCGACGAGCAGTACTTC
TRBJ2-1,TRBV5-1,NA,NA,CASSQDSSYNEQFF,TGCGCCAGCAGCCAGGACTCTTCCTACAATGAGCAGTTCTTC
TRBJ1-5,TRBV11-2,NA,NA,CASSLGRPFSNQPQHF,TGTGCCAGCAGCTTAGGGCGACCTTTTAGCAATCAGCCCCAGCATTTT
TRBJ2-7,TRBV19,NA,TRBD2,CAKTRGGNKGEQYF,TGTGCCAAAACCCGGGGGGGGAATAAGGGCGAGCAGTACTTC
TRBJ1-2,TRBV11-2,NA,NA,CASSIQGANYGYTF,TGTGCCAGCAGCATACAGGGAGCTAACTATGGCTACACCTTC
TRBJ2-7,TRBV18,once,TRBD2,CASSSGLAGAVSPEQYF,TGTGCCAGCTCCTCGGGACTAGCGGGAGCGGTGTCCCCCGAGCAGTACTTC
TRBJ1-6,TRBV5-4,medium-sized,NA,CASSMKGSSPLHF,TGTGCCAGCAGTATGAAGGGGAGCTCACCCCTCCACTTT
TRBJ2-1,TRBV5-5,NA,NA,CASSRTLNEQFF,TGTGCCAGCAGCCGCACCTTGAATGAGCAGTTCTTC
TRBJ2-7,TRBV5-6,NA,NA,CASSKSGGYEQYF,TGTGCCAGCAGCAAGAGCGGCGGCTACGAGCAGTACTTC
TRBJ2-7,TRBV6-1,NA,NA,CASRSSYEQYF,TGTGCCAGCAGATCCTCGTACGAGCAGTACTTC
TRBJ2-7,TRBV5-5,NA,NA,CASSLGLGVHEQYF,TGTGCCAGCAGCTTGGGACTAGGAGTACACGAGCAGTACTTC
TRBJ2-2,TRBV5-4,NA,TRBD2,CASSRNLAGENTGELFF,TGTGCCAGCAGCCGAAACCTAGCGGGAGAGAACACCGGGGAGCTGTTTTTT
TRBJ1-5,TRBV6-1,NA,TRBD1,CASRADREQPQHF,TGTGCCAGCAGAGCCGACAGGGAGCAGCCCCAGCATTTT
TRBJ2-3,TRBV7-2,few,TRBD2,CASSSAIAGGKPYTQYF,TGTGCCAGCAGCTCCGCCATAGCGGGAGGGAAACCTTATACGCAGTATTTT
TRBJ2-2,TRBV5-1,NA,NA,CASSLVLDTGELFF,TGCGCCAGCAGCTTGGTATTGGACACCGGGGAGCTGTTTTTT
TRBJ2-6,TRBV6-1,NA,NA,CASSGGRTGANVLTF,TGTGCCAGCAGTGGGGGGAGAACTGGGGCCAACGTCCTGACTTTC
TRBJ1-4,TRBV15,NA,NA,CATSRGDRLRTDNEKLFF,TGTGCCACCAGCAGAGGAGACAGGTTGCGAACTGATAATGAAAAACTGTTTTTT
TRBJ2-5,TRBV28,NA,NA,CASSSSGHLRTQYF,TGTGCCAGCAGTTCCTCGGGGCACCTAAGGACCCAGTACTTC
TRBJ2-6,TRBV7-9,NA,NA,CASSPLKAGAPGANVLTF,TGTGCCAGCAGCCCCCTTAAAGCGGGTGCTCCTGGGGCCAACGTCCTGACTTTC
TRBJ2-4,TRBV11-2,NA,NA,CASSLPTARIRAKNIQYF,TGTGCCAGCAGCTTACCGACGGCGCGGATCAGAGCCAAAAACATTCAGTACTTC
TRBJ2-3,TRBV18,NA,TRBD2,CASSLREGSTDTQYF,TGTGCCAGCTCACTAAGGGAGGGAAGCACAGATACGCAGTATTTT
TRBJ1-5,TRBV11-3,NA,NA,CASSFNFRGYQPQHF,TGTGCCAGCAGCTTCAATTTCCGGGGATATCAGCCCCAGCATTTT
TRBJ2-7,TRBV7-2,NA,TRBD2,CASSLASSGRKEQYF,TGTGCCAGCAGCTTAGCGTCTAGCGGGAGGAAGGAGCAGTACTTC
TRBJ2-5,TRBV28,NA,TRBD1,CASSTRQGAHETQYF,TGTGCCAGCAGTACTAGACAGGGGGCGCACGAGACCCAGTACTTC
TRBJ2-7,TRBV28,NA,TRBD1,CASRTGGAYEQYF,TGTGCCAGCAGAACAGGGGGAGCCTACGAGCAGTACTTC
TRBJ2-2,TRBV13,NA,NA,CASSLDPRNTGELFF,TGTGCCAGCAGCTTAGACCCTAGGAACACCGGGGAGCTGTTTTTT
TRBJ2-3,TRBV5-1,NA,TRBD1,CASRHNDRGRGDTQYF,TGCGCCAGCAGGCATAACGACAGGGGGCGCGGGGATACGCAGTATTTT
TRBJ1-1,TRBV10-2,NA,TRBD1,CASRNPGQGDTEAFF,TGCGCCAGCAGGAATCCGGGACAGGGAGACACTGAAGCTTTCTTT
TRBJ2-3,TRBV29-1,NA,TRBD2,CSVAEGLGGRDTQYF,TGCAGCGTCGCCGAGGGACTAGGAGGGAGGGATACGCAGTATTTT
TRBJ2-5,TRBV4-1,NA,TRBD2,CASSQGLATLETQYF,TGCGCCAGCAGCCAAGGACTAGCGACACTTGAGACCCAGTACTTC
TRBJ2-5,TRBV7-2,NA,NA,CASSLGVRSLETQYF,TGTGCCAGCAGCCTAGGGGTTCGGAGCTTGGAGACCCAGTACTTC
TRBJ2-1,TRBV5-8,NA,NA,CASSGNGDPGNEQFF,TGTGCCAGCAGCGGAAACGGGGACCCTGGAAATGAGCAGTTCTTC
TRBJ2-1,TRBV7-9,NA,TRBD2,CASSLGLTSASYNEQFF,TGTGCCAGCAGCTTGGGGCTGACTAGCGCGAGTTACAATGAGCAGTTCTTC
TRBJ2-2,TRBV14,NA,TRBD2,CASSQLSGLTTGELFF,TGTGCCAGCAGCCAACTTAGCGGGTTAACGACCGGGGAGCTGTTTTTT
TRBJ1-3,TRBV2,once,NA,CASSERRTFSGNTIYF,TGTGCCAGCAGTGAAAGGCGCACCTTCTCTGGAAACACCATATATTTT
TRBJ2-4,TRBV14,medium-sized,NA,CASSQTARGHAKNIQYF,TGTGCCAGCAGCCAAACAGCTCGGGGTCACGCCAAAAACATTCAGTACTTC
TRBJ2-7,TRBV10-2,NA,NA,CASSEGRSYEQYF,TGCGCCAGCAGTGAGGGACGGTCCTACGAGCAGTACTTC
TRBJ2-5,TRBV27,NA,NA,CASSPAGMGSVETQYF,TGTGCCAGCAGTCCGGCCGGGATGGGTTCTGTGGAGACCCAGTACTTC
TRBJ2-7,TRBV9,NA,TRBD2,CASSLGLVPGEQYF,TGTGCCAGCAGCTTGGGACTAGTTCCTGGCGAGCAGTACTTC
TRBJ2-7,TRBV5-6,NA,NA,CASSYRAFEQYF,TGTGCCAGCAGCTATCGGGCTTTCGAGCAGTACTTC
TRBJ2-5,TRBV6-1,NA,TRBD1,CASSDRGQETQYF,TGTGCCAGCTCGGACAGGGGGCAGGAGACCCAGTACTTC